This section outlines one T cell receptor (beta chain) sequence together with its context. Antigen specificity is unknown. The CDR3 covers 14 residues. Trimming took 4 bases from V and 2 from J, leaving 10 bases between them. Clones were read by immunoSEQ multiplex PCR, and TCRdb kept only the in-frame ones, dropping some. The profile shows about 84,000 clones, 89% of them singletons. This sample is part of a study of OX40 agonist ivuxolimab in advanced cancers. Study-wide context: Every patient in dose escalation had hepatocellular carcinoma, melanoma, renal cell or head and neck cancer. Study-level points and caveats: Average numbers of expanded clones were greater in CD8+ T cells than in CD4+. In the 0.1 to 3.0 mg/kg range, CD4+ and CD8+ blood T cells had expanded clonally by week 6.

This TCR was recovered from an adult with an advanced solid tumor such as melanoma, head and neck, liver or kidney cancer. The rearrangement links TRBV5-3 to TRBJ1-5; the D gene is possibly TRBD1 (5 bases). TRBV5-3 is recorded as an ORF, its role being uncertain. Sequencing used CD4+ or CD8+ T cells sorted from blood, obtained in a trial of the OX40 agonist ivuxolimab. CDR3 in amino acids: CARSNGGGNQPQHF. The CDR3 nucleotides read TGTGCCAGAAGCAATGGGGGGGGCAATCAGCCCCAGCATTTT.